The next 26 T cell receptor beta chains were all read from a single sample in a study of blood T cell repertoires in COVID-19. Sequencing used immunoSEQ multiplex PCR; TCRdb keeps in-frame clones, though not all of them. The table has some 200,000 clones, roughly 83% seen once. The sequenced material came from PBMCs or T cells enriched from blood (not recorded which). These receptors all stem from a middle-aged woman with acute COVID-19.

J is TRBJ2-2 and V is TRBV4-3, with TRBD1 matching 11 bases. J lost 5 bases, V lost 1 base, and 6 bases had no gene match. The CDR3 extends over 17 amino acids. Germline-derived CDR1 and CDR2 are LGHNA and YSLEER. CDR3 DNA sequence: TGCGCCAGCAGCCAAGCAACTGGGACAGGGGGGACCGGGGAGCTGTTTTTT. This codes for CASSQATGTGGTGELFF.

This clone was detected once. CDR3 coding DNA: TGTGCCACCAGTGATTTGCGGGGTTCCCAAGAGACCCAGTACTTC. It codes for CATSDLRGSQETQYF. The V call is TRBV24-1, the J call TRBJ2-5; weak D call: TRBD2 (5 bases). Trimming shortened V by 0 bases and J by 1 base, and 8 bases separated the two germline ends. Per the germline V gene, CDR1 is KGHDR and CDR2 is SFDVKD. The CDR3 totals 15 residues.

The CDR3 region has the DNA TGTGCCAGCGGAGGACAGGGATTATATGGCTACACCTTC. It specifies CASGGQGLYGYTF. This chain connects TRBV7-2 to TRBJ1-2, with TRBD1 matching 8 bases. The J segment lost 5 bases and the V segment lost 8 bases, leaving 7 bases of the junction unmatched. Per the germline V gene, CDR1 is SGHTA and CDR2 is FQGNSA. This CDR3 is built from 13 residues.

J is TRBJ1-2 and V is TRBV6-5; TRBD1 is a possible D gene (6 bases). The CDR3 has 11 amino acids. Germline-derived CDR1 and CDR2 are MNHEY and SVGAGI. Trimming took off 6 bases at V and 5 bases at J, with 7 bases between the two ends. CDR3 sequence (DNA): TGTGCCAGCAGGACAGGATATGGCTACACCTTC. Translated: CASRTGYGYTF.

The chain carries TRBV18 and TRBJ2-1, with D hard to call. CDR1 is KGHSH, CDR2 LQKENI, per germline. The CDR3 consists of 15 residues. V gave up 2 bases and J gave up 5 bases, with 13 bases separating them. The CDR3 protein is CASSPTRDFNNEQFF. CDR3 DNA: TGTGCCAGCTCACCAACTCGAGACTTTAACAATGAGCAGTTCTTC.

The chain employs TRBV4-2 and TRBJ2-2, with D possibly being TRBD1 (5 bases). Germline CDR1 LGHNA, CDR2 YNFKEQ. V lost 0 bases to trimming and J lost 8 bases, with 16 bases between them. The CDR3 runs to 16 residues. CDR3 residues: CASSQDQDSPWGELFF. DNA for the CDR3: TGTGCCAGCAGCCAAGATCAAGACAGCCCCTGGGGGGAGCTGTTTTTT.

The CDR3 DNA is TGTGCCAGCAGTTTATCTCGGGGAGATAATTCACCCCTCCACTTT. This codes for CASSLSRGDNSPLHF. The chain uses TRBV27 and TRBJ1-6, with D unclear. CDR1 and CDR2 (germline): MNHEY, SMNVEV (reference sequence). Trimming removed 0 bases from V and 5 bases from J, with 8 bases in between. CDR3 length equals 15 residues.

The genes are TRBV19 and TRBJ2-1; D not certain. Germline V CDR1 and CDR2: LNHDA, SQIVND (reference sequence). The CDR3 has 9 amino acids. V shed 10 bases and J shed 7 bases, with 5 bases lying between them. The DNA for the CDR3 is TGTGCCACCCAGAATGAGCAGTTCTTC. This gives the protein CATQNEQFF.

This clone was picked up one time. The chain combines TRBV2 with TRBJ1-4; weak D call: TRBD1 (5 bases). Germline V gene data show CDR1 as SNHLY and CDR2 as FYNNEI. This CDR3 contains 14 residues. V lost 9 bases and J 3 bases, leaving 14 bases between the germline ends. CDR3 nucleotides: TGTGCCAGTCAGGGTCCCGTGCCTAATGAAAAACTGTTTTTT. It codes for CASQGPVPNEKLFF. The full variable domain, completed using reference TRBV2 and TRBJ1-4, is EPEVTQTPSHQVTQMGQEVILRCVPISNHLYFYWYRQILGQKVEFLVSFYNNEISEKSEIFDDQFSVERPDGSNFTLKIRSTKLEDSAMYFCASQGPVPNEKLFFGSGTQLSVL.

This chain uses TRBV7-2 with TRBJ2-7; 10 bases are shared with TRBD1. Per the germline V gene, CDR1 is SGHTA and CDR2 is FQGNSA. This CDR3 has 14 amino acids. V lost 5 bases and J lost 3; bases outside the gene matches: 4. CDR3 region: CASSRGQGGYEQYF. CDR3 sequence (DNA): TGTGCCAGCAGCCGTGGACAGGGGGGCTACGAGCAGTACTTC.

As regards this clone: This sample includes further DNA sequences coding for the same CDR3. This sequence joins TRBV19 and TRBJ1-5; D is unclear. Germline V gene sequence: CDR1 LNHDA, CDR2 SQIVND (reference sequence). This CDR3 spans 14 amino acids. The V and J ends lost 1 base and 4 bases respectively, with 8 bases between them. The CDR3 DNA reads TGTGCCAGTAGTATAGGGAGAAGAAATCAGCCCCAGCATTTT. It yields the protein CASSIGRRNQPQHF.

CDR3 residues: CASSYATGGIGYTF. The CDR3 DNA follows: TGTGCCAGCAGTTACGCGACAGGGGGCATCGGCTACACCTTC. The rearrangement links TRBV6-5 to TRBJ1-2; 10 bases agree with TRBD1. V lost 2 bases, J lost 8 bases, and 5 bases stayed unmatched. CDR1 is MNHEY, CDR2 SVGAGI, per germline. The CDR3 runs 14 residues.

The chain combines TRBV6-5 with TRBJ1-1; D ambiguous. CDR3 length: 13 amino acids. Trimming pared 4 bases from V and 7 bases from J, leaving 13 bases between. CDR1 and CDR2 (germline): MNHEY, SVGAGI. CDR3 loop: CASSSSGEIEAFF. For the CDR3, the DNA is TGTGCCAGCAGTTCCTCGGGAGAGATTGAAGCTTTCTTT.

The chain carries TRBV28 and TRBJ1-5, with D unclear. CDR1 MDHEN and CDR2 SYDVKM come from the germline V gene. This CDR3 is built from 12 residues. Trimming cost V 3 bases and J 5 bases, with 5 bases left between them. For the CDR3, the DNA is TGTGCCAGCAGTTTGAGCGATCAGCCCCAGCATTTT. Its protein is CASSLSDQPQHF.

This clone turned up a few times. The chain carries TRBV4-3 and TRBJ1-2; D uncertain. CDR1 is LGHNA, CDR2 YSLEER, per germline. Trimming took off 5 bases at V and 4 bases at J, with 20 bases between the two ends. The length of the CDR3 is 16 residues. The CDR3 spells CASSYNERGLGYGYTF. The CDR3 DNA follows: TGCGCCAGCAGCTACAATGAACGGGGTCTGGGCTATGGCTACACCTTC.

The chain couples TRBV3-1 (or the pseudogene TRBV3-2) to TRBJ1-2; no definite D call. Trimming left V 0 bases short and J 4 bases short, with 9 bases between. The CDR3 consists of 14 residues. Germline V gene sequence: CDR1 LGHDT, CDR2 YNNKEL (reference sequence). CDR3 sequence reads: CASSQESAAYGYTF. The CDR3 DNA sequence: TGTGCCAGCAGCCAAGAGTCGGCGGCCTATGGCTACACCTTC.

In this sample, this clone turned up once. The rearrangement links TRBV7-2 to TRBJ1-5; D gene uncertain. V was clipped by 6 bases and J by 5 bases, with 17 bases between them. This CDR3 has 15 residues. The germline V gene encodes CDR1 SGHTA and CDR2 FQGNSA. The chain's CDR3 is CASSGYRLSDQPQHF. The CDR3 DNA sequence: TGTGCCAGCAGTGGTTATAGGCTGAGCGATCAGCCCCAGCATTTT. Supplemented by reference TRBV7-2 and TRBJ1-5, the full variable domain reads GAGVSQSPSNKVTEKGKDVELRCDPISGHTALYWYRQSLGQGLEFLIYFQGNSAPDKSGLPSDRFSAERTGGSVSTLTIQRTQQEDSAVYLCASSGYRLSDQPQHFGDGTRLSIL.

V and J are TRBV7-9 and TRBJ1-2; 10 bases map to TRBD1. The CDR3 contains 16 residues. Trimming removed 0 bases from V and 7 bases from J; junction bases left unmatched: 8. Germline V gives CDR1 SEHNR, CDR2 FQNEAQ (reference sequence). The CDR3 region is CASSLAAGQGKRGYTF. CDR3 coding DNA: TGTGCCAGCAGCTTAGCTGCGGGACAGGGGAAGCGTGGCTACACCTTC. Variable domain in full (rest from reference TRBV7-9 and TRBJ1-2): DTGVSQNPRHKITKRGQNVTFRCDPISEHNRLYWYRQTLGQGPEFLTYFQNEAQLEKSRLLSDRFSAERPKGSFSTLEIQRTEQGDSAMYLCASSLAAGQGKRGYTFGSGTRLTVV.

The V call is TRBV19, the J call TRBJ1-2, with 7 bases aligning to TRBD1. The CDR3 consists of 14 residues. The junction had 11 bases not matched to a gene; V was cut back by 7 bases and J by 6 bases. The germline CDR1 and CDR2 sequences are LNHDA and SQIVND (reference sequence). The chain's CDR3 is CASKKREQGNGYTF. The CDR3 bases are TGTGCCAGTAAGAAAAGGGAACAGGGGAATGGCTACACCTTC.

This clone was observed once. CDR3 region: CASSFLRATNEKLFF. In nucleotides, the CDR3 is TGTGCCAGCAGTTTCCTGCGTGCAACTAATGAAAAACTGTTTTTT. This chain links TRBV28 with TRBJ1-4; D unresolved. The CDR3 totals 15 residues. Germline CDR1 MDHEN, CDR2 SYDVKM. The V and J ends lost 3 bases and 0 bases respectively, with 8 bases between them.

V and J are TRBV2 and TRBJ2-3, with 12 bases lining up with TRBD2. The CDR3 extends over 16 amino acids. V lost 2 bases to trimming and J lost 7 bases; unmatched junction nucleotides: 7. Per the germline V gene, CDR1 is SNHLY and CDR2 is FYNNEI. The CDR3 DNA follows: TGTGCCAGCAGTGAAAAGCTAGCGGGAGGGGCACATACGCAGTATTTT. As protein: CASSEKLAGGAHTQYF.

This clone was seen a single time. The rearrangement links TRBV5-8 to TRBJ2-2; tentative D call: TRBD2 (5 bases). V lost 4 bases to trimming and J lost 7 bases, with 26 bases between them. Germline V gene lookup returns CDR1 SGHTS and CDR2 YDEGEE. The CDR3 length is 18 residues. The CDR3 reads CASSPFGITRSAVGELFF. CDR3 bases: TGTGCCAGCAGCCCCTTCGGGATTACAAGATCCGCGGTCGGGGAGCTGTTTTTT.

The chain has TRBV5-1 and TRBJ1-1, with a possible D match to TRBD1 (5 bases). V dropped 5 bases and J dropped 0 bases, with 11 bases sitting between them. Germline V gene lookup returns CDR1 SGHRS and CDR2 YFSETQ. The CDR3 runs to 14 residues. The chain's CDR3 is CASRLDSMNTEAFF. The CDR3 bases are TGCGCCAGCAGACTCGACAGCATGAACACTGAAGCTTTCTTT.

The chain combines TRBV7-3 with TRBJ2-1, with 9 bases aligning to TRBD2. With 5 bases clipped from V and 4 bases from J, the junction kept 9 bases outside the gene matches. Per germline, CDR1 SGHTA and CDR2 FQGTGA. This CDR3 region has 16 residues. The CDR3 coding sequence is TGTGCCAGCAGCGTGAGCGGGGGGACTAGATACAATGAGCAGTTCTTC. Amino acid sequence: CASSVSGGTRYNEQFF. Full variable domain (outside the CDR3, taken from reference TRBV7-3 and TRBJ2-1): GAGVSQTPSNKVTEKGKYVELRCDPISGHTALYWYRQSLGQGPEFLIYFQGTGAADDSGLPNDRFFAVRPEGSVSTLKIQRTERGDSAVYLCASSVSGGTRYNEQFFGPGTRLTVL.

This chain's CDR3 is CASSRQAEAFF. For the CDR3, the DNA is TGTGCCAGCAGTAGACAGGCTGAAGCTTTCTTT. The genes are TRBV6-2 or TRBV6-3 and TRBJ1-1; maybe TRBD1 (6 bases). The germline V gene encodes CDR1 MNHEY and CDR2 SVGEGT. The V and J ends lost 5 bases and 6 bases respectively, with 7 bases between them. The CDR3 has 11 amino acids.

This chain connects TRBV19 to TRBJ1-2, with TRBD1 matching over 7 bases. Per the germline V gene, CDR1 is LNHDA and CDR2 is SQIVND (reference sequence). CDR3 length: 15 residues. Losses at the gene ends were 5 bases for V and 8 bases for J; bases not matched to a gene: 14. The CDR3 coding sequence is TGTGCCAGTAGTCACGACCTACAGGGGACGACGGGCTACACCTTC. Amino acid sequence: CASSHDLQGTTGYTF.